The next 15 T cell receptor beta chains were all read from a single sample in a study of cytomegalovirus exposure and HLA in healthy donors. Clones were sequenced by immunoSEQ multiplex PCR, and TCRdb holds only the in-frame ones, with some missing. The sample contains over 75,000 clones, 85% of which appear only once. Sequencing input: PBMCs. Receptors were obtained from a man younger than 30 in good health and CMV-seropositive.

The rearrangement uses TRBV18 and TRBJ2-2; tentative D call: TRBD1 (5 bases). In germline, CDR1 is KGHSH, CDR2 LQKENI. Trimming left V 0 bases short and J 8 bases short, with 10 bases between. This CDR3 is 14 amino acids long. For the CDR3, the DNA is TGTGCCAGCTCACCACCGGCATACAGGGGGGAGCTGTTTTTT. Protein: CASSPPAYRGELFF.

The rearrangement uses TRBV5-1 and TRBJ2-1; tentatively, D is TRBD1 (6 bases). The CDR3 length is 14 residues. Germline CDR1 reads SGHRS; CDR2 reads YFSETQ. The germline V and J ends were trimmed by 0 bases and 4 bases, with 8 bases remaining between them. CDR3 in amino acids: CASSLVGTYNEQFF. CDR3 coding DNA: TGCGCCAGCAGCTTGGTGGGGACATACAATGAGCAGTTCTTC.

J is TRBJ1-2 and V is TRBV5-1; 8 bases match TRBD1. The V gene end was trimmed by 0 bases and the J gene end by 2 bases; junction bases not matched to a gene: 9. The V gene's germline CDR1 is SGHRS and CDR2 YFSETQ. This CDR3 has 17 amino acids. DNA of the CDR3: TGCGCCAGCAGCTTGGTGGCATTCGGACAGGGCAACTATGGCTACACCTTC. Residues: CASSLVAFGQGNYGYTF. Based on the CDR3 plus reference TRBV5-1 and TRBJ1-2, the full variable domain is KAGVTQTPRYLIKTRGQQVTLSCSPISGHRSVSWYQQTPGQGLQFLFEYFSETQRNKGNFPGRFSGRQFSNSRSEMNVSTLELGDSALYLCASSLVAFGQGNYGYTFGSGTRLTVV.

This clone appeared once. The rearrangement links TRBV6-4 to TRBJ2-1; the match to TRBD2 covers 7 bases. Trimming at V came to 0 bases and at J to 4 bases, leaving 3 bases not matched to a gene. Germline lookup yields CDR1 MRHNA and CDR2 SNTAGT. This CDR3 is built from 15 residues. CDR3 loop: CASSDSDSGYNEQFF. CDR3 DNA sequence: TGTGCCAGCAGTGACTCAGATAGCGGGTACAATGAGCAGTTCTTC.

This clone occurred once. The rearrangement links TRBV18 to TRBJ2-1; 7 nucleotides match TRBD1. This CDR3 is 14 amino acids long. Germline assignment: CDR1 KGHSH and CDR2 LQKENI. The V gene end was trimmed by 4 bases and the J gene end by 8 bases; junction bases not matched to a gene: 8. CDR3 nucleotide sequence: TGTGCCAGCTCACGACAGGGTTTGGGGGATGAGCAGTTCTTC. It translates to CASSRQGLGDEQFF.

The V and J genes are TRBV5-1 and TRBJ1-2; D gene unclear. The CDR3 has 12 residues. Germline V gene data show CDR1 as SGHRS and CDR2 as YFSETQ. Trimming removed 0 bases from V and 6 bases from J, with 6 bases in between. The CDR3 DNA reads TGCGCCAGCAGCTTGGAAGGAGATGGCTACACCTTC. Amino acids: CASSLEGDGYTF.

This clone was detected a few times. CDR3 region: CASSYLDGELFF. As DNA, the CDR3 is TGTGCCAGCAGTTATTTAGACGGGGAGCTGTTTTTT. The chain combines TRBV6-6 with TRBJ2-2; no reliable D call. Trimming pared 3 bases from V and 7 bases from J, leaving 6 bases between. CDR3 length: 12 residues. From germline, CDR1 is MNHNY and CDR2 SVGAGI (reference sequence).

The CDR3, as DNA: TGTGCCAGCAGTTTAGGCGGCAGCCCCGAGCAGTACTTC. This translates into CASSLGGSPEQYF. This sequence joins TRBV27 and TRBJ2-7, with D hard to call. The CDR3 has 13 residues. V was trimmed by 2 bases and J by 6 bases, leaving 11 bases between them. Germline V gene data show CDR1 as MNHEY and CDR2 as SMNVEV (reference sequence).

As regards this clone: At one of its ends the junction is not consistent with the germline gene, which may arise from a read error. V is TRBV7-3 and J is TRBJ1-2; 9 positions agree with TRBD1. The length of the CDR3 is 14 residues. The V gene's germline CDR1 is SGHTA and CDR2 FQGTGA. CDR3 in amino acids: CASSLTGGPYGYTF. CDR3 coding DNA: TGTGCCAGCAGCCTAACAGGGGGCCCCTATGGCTACACCTTC.

The genes are TRBV12-2 and TRBJ2-5; the table's D call, TRBD1, was not checked against the DNA. TRBV12-2 has pseudogene status. The CDR3 consists of 15 residues. DNA for the CDR3: TGTGCAAGTCGCTTCCCAGGGGGGTTTTCAGAGACCCAGTACTTC. It is translated as CASRFPGGFSETQYF.

The J gene is TRBJ1-1, the V gene TRBV4-2; D perhaps matches TRBD1 (5 bases). V was cut by 0 bases and J by 4 bases, with 15 bases left in between. Germline CDR1 LGHNA, CDR2 YNFKEQ. The CDR3 is made up of 16 amino acids. The DNA of the CDR3 is TGTGCCAGCAGCCAAGAGAGAGGCGGAGGGGTCACTGAAGCTTTCTTT. Residues: CASSQERGGGVTEAFF.

The V gene is TRBV28, the J gene TRBJ2-7, with TRBD1 matching 9 bases. Trimming cost V 2 bases and J 4 bases; bases outside gene matches: 9. There are 16 residues in the CDR3. The V gene's germline CDR1 is MDHEN and CDR2 SYDVKM. The CDR3 loop reads CASSLVSSGQGYEQYV. The DNA of the CDR3 is TGTGCCAGCAGTTTAGTTTCTAGTGGACAGGGGTACGAGCAGTACGTC.

The V call is TRBV4-1, the J call TRBJ2-3; the match to TRBD2 covers 9 bases. Trimming at V came to 0 bases and at J to 6 bases, leaving 10 bases not matched to a gene. Germline V lookup: CDR1 MGHRA, CDR2 YSYEKL. This CDR3 contains 17 residues. The CDR3 DNA reads as TGCGCCAGCAGCCAAGAACGGAGGCGGGAGGGCCCGGATACGCAGTATTTT. Its protein is CASSQERRREGPDTQYF.

The gene calls are TRBV19 and TRBJ2-3; D is perhaps TRBD2 (6 bases). Trimming left V 3 bases short and J 2 bases short, with 9 bases between. The CDR3 sequence is 14 residues long. Germline CDR1 LNHDA, CDR2 SQIVND (reference sequence). This CDR3 reads CASSIRGITDTQYF. The CDR3 DNA reads as TGTGCCAGTAGTATTCGGGGGATCACAGATACGCAGTATTTT.

The chain carries TRBV11-2 and TRBJ2-5, with TRBD2 identical over 9 bases. Trimming took 1 base from V and 3 from J; bases not matched to a gene: 12. This CDR3 contains 18 residues. Per the germline V gene, CDR1 is SGHAT and CDR2 is FQNNGV. CDR3 sequence reads: CASSLGARLAVNKETQYF. DNA for the CDR3: TGTGCCAGCAGCTTAGGGGCAAGACTAGCGGTAAATAAAGAGACCCAGTACTTC.